A single sample gave rise to the 8 T cell receptor beta chains below, sequenced in a study of T-cell reconstitution after alpha-beta-depleted transplantation in children (dated by TCRdb to 2015 to 2016). Preparation of the library involved PCR. TCRdb lists the instrument as Illumina HiSeq 2500. TCR library preparation used molecular barcoding, with unique molecular identifiers applied to normalize quantification of the TCRbeta repertoire. In TCRdb, the public reads were trimmed at Q25 with fastp and aligned with MiXCR, with productive beta chains retained. A single entry per CDR3 protein holds the most common genes and DNA from its merged rows. The sample table contains hundreds of thousands of distinct CDR3 sequences; only one count was recorded for approximately 20% of them. The ten largest clones add up to about 3.1% of the sample. Material: PBMCs from the stem cell graft donor, obtained from the stem cell graft. These receptors were taken from a human donor who donated a stem cell graft to a child with acute lymphoblastic leukemia.

This chain connects TRBV6-1 to TRBJ2-3, with 9 bases fitting TRBD2. Germline CDR1 MNHNS, CDR2 SASEGT. The CDR3 runs to 16 residues. Trimming removed 5 bases from V and 6 bases from J; junction bases left unmatched: 12. CDR3 residues: CASSPTIAGVMDTQYF. CDR3 DNA sequence: TGTGCCAGCAGTCCAACCATAGCGGGAGTTATGGATACGCAGTATTTT.

This clonotype has a handful of counts. The rearrangement uses TRBV5-1 and TRBJ2-1; D unresolved. In germline, CDR1 is SGHRS, CDR2 YFSETQ. The CDR3 has 13 amino acids. Trimming took off 6 bases at V and 4 bases at J, with 11 bases between the two ends. The CDR3 nucleotides are TGCGCCAGCAATTACAACGGGTACAATGAGCAGTTCTTC. Translating gives CASNYNGYNEQFF.

This clonotype was observed a few times. The rearrangement links TRBV27 to TRBJ1-2; a possible D gene is TRBD1 (6 bases). Deletions cut 5 bases from V and 7 bases from J, with 11 bases between. In germline, CDR1 is MNHEY, CDR2 SMNVEV (reference sequence). The length of the CDR3 is 12 residues. The CDR3 bases are TGTGCCAGCAGTGTACCAGGGGTTGGCTACACCTTC. It yields the protein CASSVPGVGYTF.

This clonotype was seen at least ten times. The chain has TRBV18 and TRBJ2-3; D gene ambiguous. V was shortened by 0 bases and J by 3 bases, with 4 bases between the two germline ends. Looked up from germline, CDR1 is KGHSH and CDR2 is LQKENI. The CDR3 loop spans 13 amino acids. CDR3 DNA sequence: TGTGCCAGCTCACCACCGGGGACAGATACGCAGTATTTT. Amino acid sequence: CASSPPGTDTQYF.

The chain is built from TRBV27 and TRBJ2-3; D tentatively fits TRBD1 or TRBD2 (5 bases each). CDR3 length: 14 amino acids. Per germline, CDR1 MNHEY and CDR2 SMNVEV (reference sequence). Trimming shortened V by 4 bases and J by 5 bases, and 13 bases separated the two germline ends. The CDR3 here is CASSWGPRGDTQYF. The CDR3 DNA sequence: TGTGCCAGCAGTTGGGGACCGCGAGGAGATACGCAGTATTTT.

This clonotype occurred a few times. V usage is TRBV5-6 and J usage is TRBJ2-1; D gene ambiguous. Germline V lookup: CDR1 SGHDT, CDR2 YYEEEE. Trimming removed 2 bases from V and 9 bases from J, with 18 bases in between. The CDR3 consists of 15 residues. In nucleotides, the CDR3 is TGTGCCAGCAGCTTTTTCTTCTCTGGGCCTAGTGAGCAGTTCTTC. This codes for CASSFFFSGPSEQFF.

This clonotype was recorded a few times. The chain carries TRBV12-3 or TRBV12-4 and TRBJ2-5; 7 bases are shared with TRBD1. This CDR3 has 14 amino acids. J lost 5 bases, V lost 5 bases, and 8 bases had no gene match. The DNA for the CDR3 is TGTGCCAGCAGTCGACAGGGCAAAGGGGAGACCCAGTACTTC. This sequence encodes CASSRQGKGETQYF.

The chain uses TRBV11-2 and TRBJ2-1; 8 bases agree with TRBD1. Per germline, CDR1 SGHAT and CDR2 FQNNGV. After removal of 7 bases from V and 5 bases from J, the junction contained 10 bases not matched to a gene. The CDR3 is 15 amino acids. The CDR3: CASTLFPGGNNEQFF. The CDR3 coding sequence is TGTGCCAGCACATTATTCCCAGGGGGCAACAATGAGCAGTTCTTC.